This TCR beta chain was profiled in a study of T-cell memory formation after mild COVID-19 (dated by TCRdb to the early 2020s). Regarding the research as a whole: TCR sequence clusters from the two donors were largely donor specific. Longitudinal TCRalpha and TCRbeta repertoire sequencing tracked T-cell clones expanding and contracting after mild COVID-19 in a couple of donors. Two young, previously healthy adult volunteers, one female and one male, were included in the cohort.

Points the paper makes about the study in general: Some responding clones were detected in pre-infection memory, suggesting pre-existing cross-reactive memory T cells joined the SARS-CoV-2 response. Whether the second-wave clones peaking on day 37 were SARS-CoV-2 specific was not confirmed. Only a couple of mild cases were covered by the study, and larger cohorts that include severe cases with pre-infection samples were considered necessary. Clones contracting from day 15 to 85 had balanced CD4/CD8 phenotypes, while a second wave expanding from day 15 to 37 was biased towards CD4+. Contracting CD4+ clones were found mainly in CM and EM memory subsets, while CD8+ clones were enriched in EMRA.

This clonotype was picked up many times. Its antigen is currently not known. It has no much larger one-base neighbor in the sample; base qualities were not kept. Ficoll-Paque density gradient centrifugation was the method used to isolate PBMCs. The sequencer listed for this sample is Illumina NovaSeq 6000. cDNA libraries for TCRalpha and TCRbeta were prepared by 5'RACE using constant-segment primers, with sample barcodes and unique molecular identifiers added. Trizol reagent was used to extract RNA from every sample. The libraries were amplified in two PCR steps, and the second step added a second sample barcode and Illumina TruSeq adapters. The libraries were sequenced on an Illumina NovaSeq using 2 x 150 bp paired-end reads. Per the authors' processing: Reads were demultiplexed and collapsed into UMI-guided consensus sequences with migec v1.2.7. Using mixcr v2.1.11, UMI consensuses were aligned to TRA and TRB V and J templates and then assembled into clonotypes. Clonotypes were classified as expanded or contracted when called significant by both edgeR and NoisET, with noise models trained on biological replicates. For edgeR calls, a false discovery rate-adjusted p below 0.01 and a log2 fold-change threshold of 1 were applied. As an exploratory analysis of dynamics, PCA with hierarchical clustering was applied to max-normalized trajectories of the 1000 most abundant clonotypes. Separately sequenced CD4+ and CD8+ repertoires were used to assign a CD4 or CD8 phenotype to each responding clone. Using fastp trimming at Q25 and MiXCR clonotype assembly, TCRdb reanalyzed the public sequencing data and kept in-frame beta chains. Each entry merges the rows of one CDR3 protein and shows their most common DNA and genes. The V and J calls and clone size come from TCRdb's table, not from the authors' own analysis. The sample has about 250,000 distinct CDR3 sequences on record, roughly 15% of them singletons. The ten largest make up 2.1% of the sample.

Its CDR3 holds 16 amino acids, cysteine through phenylalanine. Of the read, only the CDR3 DNA is kept; its 48 bases are in frame from base 1. As encoded in the germline V gene, CDR1 is SGHVS while CDR2 is FQNEAQ. Relative to germline, V is 1 base shorter and J is 3 bases shorter, with 14 bases between their ends. This clonotype was obtained from an adult woman who had mild COVID-19 (a few samples of this study predate the infection). The sample titles of this study are shuffled in the database, so cell type and time point are left out; the donor was told from shared clones. Rearrangement joined TRBV7-8 to TRBJ2-3; the best D guess is TRBD2, with 6 bases matching. The sequenced sample was PBMCs or a T cell subset sorted from them (not recorded which). The nucleotide sequence is given as TGTGCCAGCAGCTTAGGGGGCGGGATCAAAACAGATACGCAGTATTTT. The translation is CASSLGGGIKTDTQYF.